Below are 19 T cell receptor beta chains sequenced from a single sample in a study of response to subunit inactivated influenza vaccine. TCRdb analysed the RT-PCR reads with MiXCR anew, one entry per CDR3 protein. The data contain roughly 500,000 distinct CDR3 sequences, 20% to 25% of them singletons. This sample also belongs to another study, concerning T cells expressing NK-cell markers. Per that paper: TCR beta libraries carry UMIs added by 5'RACE template switching.

This specimen consisted of CD4+ T cells sorted from PBMCs, obtained 12 days after vaccination. All receptors derive from a man aged 45-60 years who received an inactivated influenza vaccine.

V usage is TRBV9 and J usage is TRBJ2-3; 11 nucleotides line up with TRBD1. The junction had 10 bases not matched to a gene; V was cut back by 4 bases and J by 6 bases. Germline V lookup: CDR1 SGDLS, CDR2 YYNGEE. The CDR3 is 16 amino acids. CDR3 region: CASSPQDRGLFDTQYF. For the CDR3, the DNA is TGTGCCAGCAGCCCACAGGACAGGGGGCTTTTTGATACGCAGTATTTT.

The table lists this clonotype with a few counts. The chain couples TRBV7-2 to TRBJ2-4; D gene unclear. The CDR3 spans 15 residues. The germline V and J ends were trimmed by 0 bases and 10 bases, with 16 bases remaining between them. Looked up from germline, CDR1 is SGHTA and CDR2 is FQGNSA. This CDR3 reads CASSLAVTSSIIQYF. For the CDR3, the DNA is TGTGCCAGCAGCTTAGCCGTGACCTCAAGTATTATTCAGTACTTC.

This clonotype occurred a few times. V usage is TRBV7-2 and J usage is TRBJ2-1; TRBD1 is a possible D gene (6 bases). Germline CDR1 is SGHTA and CDR2 is FQGNSA. CDR3 length: 14 amino acids. V dropped 5 bases and J dropped 8 bases, with 16 bases sitting between them. The DNA of the CDR3 is TGTGCCAGCAGCGGATGGGACAAGGAATATGAGCAGTTCTTC. The encoded protein is CASSGWDKEYEQFF.

The chain has TRBV18 and TRBJ1-6; a weak D match, TRBD1 (6 bases). Germline V CDR1 and CDR2: KGHSH, LQKENI. Trimming removed 4 bases at V and 11 bases at J, with 15 bases between. The CDR3 loop spans 14 amino acids. CDR3 loop: CASSQGQLYAPLHF. CDR3 coding DNA: TGTGCCAGCTCACAGGGACAATTATACGCACCCCTCCACTTT.

The table lists this clonotype with a few counts. DNA of the CDR3: TGCGCCAGCAGCCAAGCGGGGGGCCACTACAATGAGCAGTTCTTC. Translation gives CASSQAGGHYNEQFF. This chain uses TRBV4-1 with TRBJ2-1, with TRBD2 as a possible D gene (7 bases). Trimming cost V 1 base and J 3 bases, with 10 bases left between them. This CDR3 has 15 amino acids. Germline-derived CDR1 and CDR2 are MGHRA and YSYEKL.

In this sample, this clonotype turned up many times. CDR3 amino acids: CSARPRGQANTEAFF. The CDR3 region has the DNA TGCAGTGCTAGACCGCGGGGACAGGCGAACACTGAAGCTTTCTTT. The chain links TRBV20-1 to TRBJ1-1; 8 bases fit TRBD1. V gave up 2 bases and J gave up 1 base; unmatched junction bases: 6. Germline loops: CDR1 DFQATT, CDR2 SNEGSKA (reference sequence). The CDR3 has 15 amino acids.

The rearrangement uses TRBV20-1 and TRBJ1-2; a possible D gene is TRBD1 (5 bases). Germline V gene sequence: CDR1 DFQATT, CDR2 SNEGSKA (reference sequence). The CDR3 is 15 residues long. Trimming removed 0 bases at V and 4 bases at J, with 15 bases between. CDR3 nucleotide sequence: TGCAGTGCTAGAGATGCGGGGGTCCCCCTCTATGGCTACACCTTC. Translating gives CSARDAGVPLYGYTF.

This clonotype was detected only a few times. This CDR3 reads CASKGDDGGGTYEQYF. The CDR3 DNA reads as TGTGCCAGCAAGGGGGATGATGGAGGGGGGACCTACGAGCAGTACTTC. This rearrangement joins TRBV28 to TRBJ2-7; D could derive from TRBD1 or TRBD2 (6 bases each). CDR3 length equals 16 residues. CDR1 and CDR2 from the germline V gene are MDHEN and SYDVKM. Trimming left V 7 bases short and J 2 bases short, with 21 bases between.

This clonotype is a singleton in its sample. V gene TRBV19 combines with J gene TRBJ2-2, with 9 nucleotides matching TRBD1. V shed 7 bases and J 7 bases; nucleotides not matched to a gene: 25. CDR3 length equals 20 residues. Per germline, CDR1 LNHDA and CDR2 SQIVND (reference sequence). CDR3 in DNA: TGTGCCAGTACCCTCCTGAAGGACAGGGGCCCGAGGGGGGCTTACGGGGAGCTGTTTTTT. The encoded protein is CASTLLKDRGPRGAYGELFF. The full variable domain, rest sourced from reference TRBV19 and TRBJ2-2, is DGGITQSPKYLFRKEGQNVTLSCEQNLNHDAMYWYRQDPGQGLRLIYYSQIVNDFQKGDIAEGYSVSREKKESFPLTVTSAQKNPTAFYLCASTLLKDRGPRGAYGELFFGEGSRLTVL.

V is TRBV4-1 and J is TRBJ1-2, with TRBD1 matching 7 bases. V shed 0 bases and J 5 bases; nucleotides not matched to a gene: 6. Germline V gene lookup returns CDR1 MGHRA and CDR2 YSYEKL. This CDR3 contains 15 residues. The CDR3 spells CASSQERGPLYGYTF. Written as DNA, the CDR3 is TGCGCCAGCAGCCAAGAAAGGGGGCCCCTGTATGGCTACACCTTC.

The CDR3 coding sequence is TGTGCCACCAGCAGAGATCGAGGTCCTCCCTACGAGCAGTACTTC. Its translation is CATSRDRGPPYEQYF. The rearrangement uses TRBV15 and TRBJ2-7, with D unclear. Germline V gene data show CDR1 as LNHNV and CDR2 as YYDKDF (reference sequence). The V end was cut by 0 bases, the J end by 2 bases, with 11 bases between. This CDR3 contains 15 residues.

The V call is TRBV3-1, the J call TRBJ2-1; D possibly corresponds to TRBD2 (5 bases). The CDR3 length is 13 residues. The germline V and J ends were trimmed by 1 base and 14 bases, with 15 bases remaining between them. From germline, CDR1 is LGHDT and CDR2 YNNKEL (reference sequence). CDR3 bases: TGTGCCAGCAGCCAAGCAGAAAGCGGAGATAAGTTCTTC. Translation: CASSQAESGDKFF.

The table lists this clonotype with a few counts. The chain carries TRBV5-1 and TRBJ2-1, with TRBD2 matching 9 bases. J lost 4 bases, V lost 3 bases, and 5 bases had no gene match. The germline V gene has CDR1 SGHRS and CDR2 YFSETQ. This CDR3 comprises 15 residues. CDR3 residues: CASSSQRGAYNEQFF. In DNA form, the CDR3 reads TGCGCCAGCAGCTCCCAGCGGGGGGCTTACAATGAGCAGTTCTTC. The complete variable domain, with remaining parts taken from reference TRBV5-1 and TRBJ2-1, reads KAGVTQTPRYLIKTRGQQVTLSCSPISGHRSVSWYQQTPGQGLQFLFEYFSETQRNKGNFPGRFSGRQFSNSRSEMNVSTLELGDSALYLCASSSQRGAYNEQFFGPGTRLTVL.

With regard to this clonotype: The junction and the germline gene differ at one end; a read error may be behind it. This chain links TRBV7-2 with TRBJ2-3; TRBD1 matches at 11 bases. The CDR3 is 16 amino acids. Germline V lookup: CDR1 SGHTA, CDR2 FQGNSA. This chain's CDR3 is CASSWGTGGSTDMQYF. The CDR3 bases are TGTGCCAGCAGCTGGGGGACAGGGGGTAGCACAGATATGCAGTATTTT.

The chain employs TRBV6-1 and TRBJ2-1; 8 nucleotides align to TRBD1. The V gene end was trimmed by 3 bases and the J gene end by 7 bases; junction bases not matched to a gene: 5. Germline-derived CDR1 and CDR2 are MNHNS and SASEGT. The length of the CDR3 is 14 residues. The CDR3 DNA sequence: TGTGCCAGCAGTGACCGACAGGGGTGGAATGAGCAGTTCTTC. Its translation: CASSDRQGWNEQFF.

V and J are TRBV19 and TRBJ1-2, with TRBD1 matching 7 bases. The CDR3 is 14 residues long. CDR1 is LNHDA, CDR2 SQIVND, per germline (reference sequence). J was trimmed by 2 bases and V by 6 bases; bases with no gene match: 6. The DNA of the CDR3 is TGTGCCAGTAGGGCAGGGGGAGAAAACTATGGCTACACCTTC. Encoded protein: CASRAGGENYGYTF.

This clonotype was observed a handful of times. The chain recombines TRBV6-1 with TRBJ1-2; D gene uncertain. V was trimmed by 2 bases and J by 6 bases, leaving 10 bases between them. Germline assignment: CDR1 MNHNS and CDR2 SASEGT. There are 13 residues in the CDR3. This CDR3 reads CASSEKTRDGYTF. Written as DNA, the CDR3 is TGTGCCAGCAGTGAAAAAACTAGGGATGGCTACACCTTC.

The rearrangement joins TRBV20-1 to TRBJ2-3; the D gene is possibly TRBD1 (6 bases). The V and J ends lost 6 bases and 4 bases respectively, with 17 bases between them. The CDR3 contains 14 residues. Germline CDR1 DFQATT, CDR2 SNEGSKA (reference sequence). The CDR3 region has the DNA TGCAGTGCAAAGTCCGGGACATACGCAGATACGCAGTATTTT. Its translation is CSAKSGTYADTQYF.

The V gene is TRBV20-1, the J gene TRBJ2-5; a possible D gene is TRBD1 (5 bases). The CDR3 totals 15 residues. From germline, CDR1 is DFQATT and CDR2 SNEGSKA (reference sequence). The V end was cut by 0 bases, the J end by 2 bases, with 13 bases between. The CDR3 is CSARDGHGIQETQYF. CDR3 sequence (DNA): TGCAGTGCTAGAGACGGACACGGCATACAAGAGACCCAGTACTTC.